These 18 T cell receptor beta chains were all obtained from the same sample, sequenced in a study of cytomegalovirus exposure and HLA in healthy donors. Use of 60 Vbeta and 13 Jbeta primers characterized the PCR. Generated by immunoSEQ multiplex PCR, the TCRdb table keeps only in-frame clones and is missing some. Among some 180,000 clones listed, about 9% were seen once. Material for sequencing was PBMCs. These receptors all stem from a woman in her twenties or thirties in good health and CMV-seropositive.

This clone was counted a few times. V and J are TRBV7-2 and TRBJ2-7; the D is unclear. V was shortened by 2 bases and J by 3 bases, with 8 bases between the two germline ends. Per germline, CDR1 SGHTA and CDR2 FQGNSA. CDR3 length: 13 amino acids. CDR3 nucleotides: TGTGCCAGCAGCTTAAGTGGCGGCTACGAGCAGTACTTC. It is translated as CASSLSGGYEQYF.

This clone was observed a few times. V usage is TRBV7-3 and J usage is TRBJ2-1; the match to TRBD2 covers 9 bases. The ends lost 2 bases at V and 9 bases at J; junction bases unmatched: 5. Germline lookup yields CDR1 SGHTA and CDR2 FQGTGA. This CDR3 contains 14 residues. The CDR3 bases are TGTGCCAGCAGCTTATCTGGAGCGGGAGGTGAGCAGTTCTTC. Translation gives CASSLSGAGGEQFF.

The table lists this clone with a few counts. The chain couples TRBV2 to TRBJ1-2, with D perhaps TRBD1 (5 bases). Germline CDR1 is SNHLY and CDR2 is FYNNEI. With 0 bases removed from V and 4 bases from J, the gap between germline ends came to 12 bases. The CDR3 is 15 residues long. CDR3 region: CASSEARQGIYGYTF. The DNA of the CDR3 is TGTGCCAGCAGTGAAGCGCGGCAGGGAATCTATGGCTACACCTTC.

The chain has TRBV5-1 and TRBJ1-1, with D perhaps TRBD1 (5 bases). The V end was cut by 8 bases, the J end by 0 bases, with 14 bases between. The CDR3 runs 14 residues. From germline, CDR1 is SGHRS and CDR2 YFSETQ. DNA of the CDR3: TGCGCCAGTGGGGGGGGAACCCTGAACACTGAAGCTTTCTTT. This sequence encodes CASGGGTLNTEAFF.

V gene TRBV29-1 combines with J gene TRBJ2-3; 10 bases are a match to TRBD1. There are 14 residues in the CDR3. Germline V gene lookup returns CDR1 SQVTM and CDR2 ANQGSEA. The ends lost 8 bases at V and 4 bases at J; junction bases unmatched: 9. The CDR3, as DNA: TGCAGCTTCCCGGGACAGGGGATGGCAGATACGCAGTATTTT. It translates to CSFPGQGMADTQYF.

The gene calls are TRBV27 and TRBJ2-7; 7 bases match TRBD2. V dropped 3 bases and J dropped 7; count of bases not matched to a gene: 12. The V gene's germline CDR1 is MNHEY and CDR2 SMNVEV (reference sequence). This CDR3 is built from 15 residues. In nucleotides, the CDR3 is TGTGCCAGCAGTTTCCCGGGCGGGGAGGGTTTAGAGCAGTACTTC. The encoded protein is CASSFPGGEGLEQYF.

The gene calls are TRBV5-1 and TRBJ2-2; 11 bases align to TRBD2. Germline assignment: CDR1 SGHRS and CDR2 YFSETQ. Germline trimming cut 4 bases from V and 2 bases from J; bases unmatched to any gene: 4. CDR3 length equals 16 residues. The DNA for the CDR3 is TGCGCCAGCAGCCCGGGGACTAGCGGTAACACCGGGGAGCTGTTTTTT. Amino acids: CASSPGTSGNTGELFF. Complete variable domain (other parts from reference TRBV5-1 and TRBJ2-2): KAGVTQTPRYLIKTRGQQVTLSCSPISGHRSVSWYQQTPGQGLQFLFEYFSETQRNKGNFPGRFSGRQFSNSRSEMNVSTLELGDSALYLCASSPGTSGNTGELFFGEGSRLTVL.

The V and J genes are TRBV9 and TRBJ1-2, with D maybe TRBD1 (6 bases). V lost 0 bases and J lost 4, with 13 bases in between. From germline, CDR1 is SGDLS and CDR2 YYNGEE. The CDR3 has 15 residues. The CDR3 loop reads CASSVVVGGSYGYTF. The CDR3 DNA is TGTGCCAGCAGCGTAGTGGTAGGGGGTAGCTATGGCTACACCTTC.

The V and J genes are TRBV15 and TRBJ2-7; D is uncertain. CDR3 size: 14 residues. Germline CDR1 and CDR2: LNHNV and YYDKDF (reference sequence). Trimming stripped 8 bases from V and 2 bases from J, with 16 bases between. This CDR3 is CATRPEVYTYEQYF. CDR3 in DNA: TGTGCCACCCGACCCGAGGTGTACACCTACGAGCAGTACTTC.

The CDR3, as DNA: TGTGCCAGCACCAAAGCACCCCAAGAGACCCAGTACTTC. It encodes CASTKAPQETQYF. The chain uses TRBV6-6 and TRBJ2-5; D is unresolved. The CDR3 loop spans 13 amino acids. With 7 bases removed from V and 1 base from J, the gap between germline ends came to 10 bases. Germline CDR1 is MNHNY and CDR2 is SVGAGI (reference sequence).

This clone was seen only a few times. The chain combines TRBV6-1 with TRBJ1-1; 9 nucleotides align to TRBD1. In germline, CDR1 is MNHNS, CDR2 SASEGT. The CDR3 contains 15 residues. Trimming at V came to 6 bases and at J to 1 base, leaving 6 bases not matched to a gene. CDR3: CASRRQGEANTEAFF. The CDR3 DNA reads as TGTGCCAGCAGAAGACAGGGGGAGGCGAACACTGAAGCTTTCTTT.

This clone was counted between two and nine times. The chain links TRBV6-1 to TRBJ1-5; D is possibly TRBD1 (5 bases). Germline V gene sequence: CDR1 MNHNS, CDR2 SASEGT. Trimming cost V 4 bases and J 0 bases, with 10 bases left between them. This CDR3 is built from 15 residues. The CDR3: CASSGGLISNQPQHF. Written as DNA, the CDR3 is TGTGCCAGCAGTGGGGGACTGATTAGCAATCAGCCCCAGCATTTT.

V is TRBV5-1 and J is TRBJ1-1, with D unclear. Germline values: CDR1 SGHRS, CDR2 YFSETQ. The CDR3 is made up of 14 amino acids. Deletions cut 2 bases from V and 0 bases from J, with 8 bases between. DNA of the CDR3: TGCGCCAGCAGCTTCCGGGAACTGAACACTGAAGCTTTCTTT. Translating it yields CASSFRELNTEAFF.

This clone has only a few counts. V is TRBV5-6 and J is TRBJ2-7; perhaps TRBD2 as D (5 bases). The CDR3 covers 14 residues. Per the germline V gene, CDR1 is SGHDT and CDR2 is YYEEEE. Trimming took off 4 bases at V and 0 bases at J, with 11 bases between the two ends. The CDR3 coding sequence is TGTGCCAGCAGCCGGACTCCCAGCTCCTACGAGCAGTACTTC. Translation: CASSRTPSSYEQYF.

The CDR3 coding sequence is TGTGCCAGCAAGGTTGTCGGACTAGCGGACAATGAGCAGTTCTTC. Translated: CASKVVGLADNEQFF. The chain has TRBV6-1 and TRBJ2-1; TRBD2 aligns across 10 bases. This CDR3 spans 15 amino acids. The V gene end was trimmed by 7 bases and the J gene end by 5 bases; junction bases not matched to a gene: 8. Germline V CDR1 and CDR2: MNHNS, SASEGT.

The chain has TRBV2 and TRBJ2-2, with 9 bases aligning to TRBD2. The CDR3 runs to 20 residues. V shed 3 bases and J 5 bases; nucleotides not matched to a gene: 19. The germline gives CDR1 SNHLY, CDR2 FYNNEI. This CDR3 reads CASSEAYFRREGLNTGELFF. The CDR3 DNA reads TGTGCCAGCAGTGAGGCGTATTTCCGGCGGGAGGGCCTGAATACCGGGGAGCTGTTTTTT.

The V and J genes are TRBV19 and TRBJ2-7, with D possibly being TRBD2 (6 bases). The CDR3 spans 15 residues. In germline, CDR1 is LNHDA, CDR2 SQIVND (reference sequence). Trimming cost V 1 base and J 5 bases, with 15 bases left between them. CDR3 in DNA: TGTGCCAGTAGTATAGGGGCAGGTGGAGGGAACGAGCAGTACTTC. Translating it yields CASSIGAGGGNEQYF.

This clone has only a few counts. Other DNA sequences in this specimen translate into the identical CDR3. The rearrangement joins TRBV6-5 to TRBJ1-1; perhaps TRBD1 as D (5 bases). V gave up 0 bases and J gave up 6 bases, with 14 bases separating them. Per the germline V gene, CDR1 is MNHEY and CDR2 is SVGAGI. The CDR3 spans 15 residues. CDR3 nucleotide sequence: TGTGCCAGCAGTTACTCTCTGAGGGGAGGTTCTGAAGCTTTCTTT. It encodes CASSYSLRGGSEAFF.